The source of this TCR beta chain is a study of blood T cell repertoires in COVID-19. Study details: T cells, B-cell-depleted T cells, or PBMCs provided the cDNA or gDNA that served as material.

The Seattle patients, enrolled during active infection, were followed longitudinally. Germline CDR1 is SNHLY and CDR2 is FYNNEI. This CDR3 spans 14 amino acids. A word on this clone: A junction end diverges from the germline sequence, so it may reflect a read error.

TCRdb's table, derived via immunoSEQ multiplex PCR, lists solely in-frame clones and lacks some. The profile shows about 160,000 clones, about 88% of them singletons. The receptor was isolated from a woman aged 45-65 years with COVID-19, enrolled during active disease. This rearrangement joins TRBV2 to TRBJ2-7; D might be TRBD1 (6 bases). Sequencing was done on a sample of peripheral blood. CDR3 nucleotides: TGTGCCAGCAGGACCACAGGGATCTCCTCCGAGCAGTACTTC. Amino acid sequence: CASRTTGISSEQYF. Full variable domain (outside the CDR3, taken from reference TRBV2 and TRBJ2-7): EPEVTQTPSHQVTQMGQEVILRCVPISNHLYFYWYRQILGQKVEFLVSFYNNEISEKSEIFDDQFSVERPDGSNFTLKIRSTKLEDSAMYFCASRTTGISSEQYFGPGTRLTVT.